The rows below give T cell receptor beta chains drawn from one sample of a study of shared clonotypes between healthy human individuals. Sequenced by immunoSEQ multiplex PCR; TCRdb stores in-frame clones only, minus some. The sample has under 600,000 clones; 95% to 98% are singletons. Sequenced input: naive CD8+ T cells sorted from blood. The receptors were gathered from a man between 25 and 39 years old in good health. CDR3s include the opening cysteine and the closing phenylalanine or tryptophan. Each record gives: V gene, J gene, clone size, D gene, CDR3 protein, CDR3 DNA. The D gene is left open where the match is weak. Size is stated for part of the rows, as once, few or many counts, or as a class when the clone is expanded.

v_call: TRBV5-1
j_call: TRBJ2-7
clone_size: -
d_call: TRBD1
cdr3_aa: CASSNRDRDYEQYF
cdr3_nt: TGCGCCAGCAGCAACCGGGACAGGGACTACGAGCAGTACTTC

v_call: TRBV27
j_call: TRBJ2-1
clone_size: -
d_call: -
cdr3_aa: CASKIGKSSYNEQFF
cdr3_nt: TGTGCCAGCAAAATAGGCAAGAGCTCCTACAATGAGCAGTTCTTC

v_call: TRBV5-6
j_call: TRBJ2-6
clone_size: once
d_call: -
cdr3_aa: CASSLSRAGANVLTF
cdr3_nt: TGTGCCAGCAGCTTGTCCCGGGCTGGGGCCAACGTCCTGACTTTC

v_call: TRBV7-9
j_call: TRBJ2-7
clone_size: -
d_call: -
cdr3_aa: CASSQSSYEQYF
cdr3_nt: TGTGCCAGCAGCCAAAGCTCCTACGAGCAGTACTTC

v_call: TRBV7-9
j_call: TRBJ2-7
clone_size: -
d_call: -
cdr3_aa: CASSLGSGSYEQYF
cdr3_nt: TGTGCCAGCAGCTTAGGTTCAGGGAGCTACGAGCAGTACTTC

v_call: TRBV2
j_call: TRBJ2-7
clone_size: -
d_call: TRBD1
cdr3_aa: CASGGQGLDEQYF
cdr3_nt: TGTGCCAGCGGGGGACAGGGATTGGACGAGCAGTACTTC

v_call: TRBV11-2
j_call: TRBJ1-1
clone_size: -
d_call: -
cdr3_aa: CASSFVSEAFF
cdr3_nt: TGTGCCAGCAGCTTCGTGTCTGAAGCTTTCTTT

v_call: TRBV4-1
j_call: TRBJ1-2
clone_size: -
d_call: -
cdr3_aa: CASSPLPTANYGYTF
cdr3_nt: TGCGCCAGCAGCCCACTCCCGACAGCTAACTATGGCTACACCTTC

v_call: TRBV2
j_call: TRBJ2-3
clone_size: -
d_call: -
cdr3_aa: CASSEAISADTQYF
cdr3_nt: TGTGCCAGCAGTGAAGCGATCTCCGCAGATACGCAGTATTTT

v_call: TRBV11-2
j_call: TRBJ2-3
clone_size: -
d_call: -
cdr3_aa: CASRGGPDTQYF
cdr3_nt: TGTGCCAGCAGGGGGGGCCCAGATACGCAGTATTTT

v_call: TRBV7-8
j_call: TRBJ1-5
clone_size: once
d_call: TRBD1
cdr3_aa: CASSPLEGTANSLPQHF
cdr3_nt: TGTGCCAGCAGCCCCCTCGAAGGGACAGCAAATTCCCTGCCCCAGCATTTT

v_call: TRBV6-1
j_call: TRBJ2-1
clone_size: -
d_call: -
cdr3_aa: CASRERMYNEQFF
cdr3_nt: TGTGCCAGCAGGGAGCGGATGTACAATGAGCAGTTCTTC

v_call: TRBV19
j_call: TRBJ1-2
clone_size: -
d_call: -
cdr3_aa: CASSSPGQADYGYTF
cdr3_nt: TGTGCCAGTAGTAGCCCGGGGCAGGCGGACTATGGCTACACCTTC

v_call: TRBV6-5
j_call: TRBJ1-1
clone_size: -
d_call: -
cdr3_aa: CASSYSARKEAFF
cdr3_nt: TGTGCCAGCAGTTATTCGGCGCGGAAGGAAGCTTTCTTT

v_call: TRBV4-1
j_call: TRBJ2-3
clone_size: once
d_call: -
cdr3_aa: CASSQAPPLTSFLEYSTDTQYF
cdr3_nt: TGCGCCAGCAGCCAAGCCCCACCCCTTACTAGTTTTCTTGAATATAGCACAGATACGCAGTATTTT

v_call: TRBV5-1
j_call: TRBJ2-3
clone_size: -
d_call: -
cdr3_aa: CASSLVSNLGGWTDTQYF
cdr3_nt: TGCGCCAGCAGCTTGGTCTCCAACTTGGGTGGGTGGACAGATACGCAGTATTTT

v_call: TRBV5-5
j_call: TRBJ1-2
clone_size: -
d_call: TRBD1
cdr3_aa: CASSLAPGPDRANYGYTF
cdr3_nt: TGTGCCAGCAGCTTGGCCCCAGGGCCGGACAGGGCTAACTATGGCTACACCTTC

v_call: TRBV29-1
j_call: TRBJ1-2
clone_size: -
d_call: -
cdr3_aa: CSVVPREHFNYGYTF
cdr3_nt: TGCAGCGTTGTTCCGCGAGAACACTTTAACTATGGCTACACCTTC

v_call: TRBV29-1
j_call: TRBJ2-5
clone_size: -
d_call: TRBD2
cdr3_aa: CSFGLAGGLETQYF
cdr3_nt: TGCAGCTTCGGACTAGCGGGAGGGTTAGAGACCCAGTACTTC

v_call: TRBV27
j_call: TRBJ1-4
clone_size: -
d_call: -
cdr3_aa: CASSSHRSSIEKLFF
cdr3_nt: TGTGCCAGCAGTTCCCACAGGTCTTCTATTGAAAAACTGTTTTTT

v_call: TRBV30
j_call: TRBJ1-2
clone_size: -
d_call: TRBD1
cdr3_aa: CAWEGQARSRGYTF
cdr3_nt: TGTGCCTGGGAGGGACAGGCCCGTTCGCGGGGCTACACCTTC

v_call: TRBV30
j_call: TRBJ2-2
clone_size: -
d_call: -
cdr3_aa: CAWSVGSRELFF
cdr3_nt: TGTGCCTGGAGTGTAGGCAGCCGGGAGCTGTTTTTT

v_call: TRBV4-1
j_call: TRBJ1-2
clone_size: -
d_call: -
cdr3_aa: CASSQGEGADYGYTF
cdr3_nt: TGCGCCAGCAGCCAAGGAGAAGGGGCGGACTATGGCTACACCTTC

v_call: TRBV19
j_call: TRBJ1-2
clone_size: -
d_call: -
cdr3_aa: CASSEAKGDHGPTLYGYTF
cdr3_nt: TGTGCCAGTAGTGAAGCAAAGGGTGACCATGGGCCTACACTATATGGCTACACCTTC

v_call: TRBV9
j_call: TRBJ2-7
clone_size: -
d_call: TRBD1
cdr3_aa: CASSPTGGIYEQYF
cdr3_nt: TGTGCCAGCAGCCCGACAGGGGGCATCTACGAGCAGTACTTC

v_call: TRBV27
j_call: TRBJ2-7
clone_size: -
d_call: TRBD1
cdr3_aa: CATRDSDLREQYF
cdr3_nt: TGTGCCACCCGGGACAGCGACCTGAGGGAGCAGTACTTC

v_call: TRBV18
j_call: TRBJ2-3
clone_size: -
d_call: -
cdr3_aa: CASSPSGTSTDTQYF
cdr3_nt: TGTGCCAGCTCACCCTCAGGGACTAGCACAGATACGCAGTATTTT

v_call: TRBV29-1
j_call: TRBJ2-7
clone_size: -
d_call: -
cdr3_aa: CSVNPRLSGSSYEQYF
cdr3_nt: TGCAGCGTTAACCCGAGGCTGAGCGGTAGTAGCTACGAGCAGTACTTC

v_call: TRBV5-1
j_call: TRBJ2-7
clone_size: -
d_call: -
cdr3_aa: CASSLYYEQYF
cdr3_nt: TGCGCCAGCAGCCTTTACTACGAGCAGTACTTC

v_call: TRBV7-2
j_call: TRBJ2-1
clone_size: -
d_call: TRBD2
cdr3_aa: CASSLGTSGWMEQFF
cdr3_nt: TGTGCCAGCAGCTTAGGGACTAGCGGCTGGATGGAGCAGTTCTTC

v_call: TRBV7-9
j_call: TRBJ2-6
clone_size: few
d_call: -
cdr3_aa: CASPGVAGANVLTF
cdr3_nt: TGTGCCAGTCCAGGGGTTGCTGGGGCCAACGTCCTGACTTTC

v_call: TRBV7-9
j_call: TRBJ2-7
clone_size: -
d_call: -
cdr3_aa: CASRDPEGETYEQYF
cdr3_nt: TGTGCCAGCAGAGACCCCGAGGGGGAAACCTACGAGCAGTACTTC

v_call: TRBV27
j_call: TRBJ1-4
clone_size: once
d_call: TRBD1
cdr3_aa: CASSPGQGLELFF
cdr3_nt: TGTGCCAGCAGTCCAGGACAGGGTTTGGAACTGTTTTTT

v_call: TRBV27
j_call: TRBJ2-7
clone_size: -
d_call: -
cdr3_aa: CASSQTASYEQYF
cdr3_nt: TGTGCCAGCAGTCAGACAGCCTCCTACGAGCAGTACTTC

v_call: TRBV20-1
j_call: TRBJ2-1
clone_size: -
d_call: -
cdr3_aa: CSARAPSEQFF
cdr3_nt: TGCAGTGCTAGAGCCCCTAGCGAGCAGTTCTTC